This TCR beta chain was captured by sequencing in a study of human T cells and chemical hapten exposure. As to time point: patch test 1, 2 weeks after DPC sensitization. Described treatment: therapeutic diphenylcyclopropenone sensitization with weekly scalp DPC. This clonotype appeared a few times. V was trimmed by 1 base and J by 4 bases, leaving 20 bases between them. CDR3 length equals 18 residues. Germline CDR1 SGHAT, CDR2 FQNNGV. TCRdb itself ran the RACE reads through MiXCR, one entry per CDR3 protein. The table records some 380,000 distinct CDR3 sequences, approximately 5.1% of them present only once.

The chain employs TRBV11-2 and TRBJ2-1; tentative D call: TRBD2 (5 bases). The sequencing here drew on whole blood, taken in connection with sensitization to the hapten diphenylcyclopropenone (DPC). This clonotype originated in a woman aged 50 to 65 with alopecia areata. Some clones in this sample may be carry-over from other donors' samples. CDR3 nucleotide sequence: TGTGCCAGCAGCTTAGTGAGTAGCCTAGCCGGCTTGTACAATGAGCAGTTCTTC. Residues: CASSLVSSLAGLYNEQFF.